The clone carrying this TCR beta chain showed up many times. Its antigen is as yet unknown. MiXCR, applied by TCRdb to the reads, yields one record per CDR3 protein. The table shows about 570,000 distinct CDR3 sequences, with under 45% occurring only once. The entry originates in a study of T cell repertoires in cytomegalovirus infection. Study-level information: Use of recently identified HLA-C-restricted and well-studied HLA-B-restricted CMV epitopes was part of the study. Whole-study findings and limits: There were carriers of CMV plus the relevant HLA, and cumulative public TCR beta family frequency identified them. HLA-C-restricted CMV-specific TCR beta clonotypes were dominant in the ex vivo response.

The germline V and J ends were trimmed by 2 bases and 6 bases, with 5 bases remaining between them. Germline CDR1 reads MNHEY; CDR2 reads SVGEGT. CDR3 size: 12 residues. The rearrangement uses TRBV6-2 or TRBV6-3 and TRBJ1-5; no clear D gene. The material was cultured PBMCs, obtained from culture after CMV antigen stimulation. This TCR was sampled from a human donor in good health (CMV status not recorded). Some clones in this sample may be carry-over from other donors' samples. CDR3 sequence reads: CASSYDGQPQHF. The CDR3 region has the DNA TGTGCCAGCAGTTACGACGGTCAGCCCCAGCATTTT.